These T cell receptor beta chains were read from a single sample in a study of T-cell reconstitution after alpha-beta-depleted transplantation in children. TCRdb independently ran MiXCR on the PCR reads; one entry per CDR3 protein. The sample has hundreds of thousands of distinct CDR3 sequences; roughly 15% are singletons. The specimen comprised PBMCs, mostly from graft donor cells, sampled 360 days after TCRalphabeta/CD19-depleted stem cell transplant. The receptors were gathered from a male patient aged 5 to 17 who had a stem cell transplant for acute lymphoblastic leukemia, so the T cells may come from the graft donor. Both conserved end residues are part of each CDR3.

j_call v_call cdr3_aa
TRBJ2-1 TRBV27 CASSLLRDKYNEQFF
TRBJ2-5 TRBV12-3/TRBV12-4 CASRNTGMYQETQYF
TRBJ2-5 TRBV13 CASSWAEAGGEETQYF
TRBJ2-7 TRBV7-9 CASSLAPPGQSYEQYF
TRBJ2-5 TRBV25-1 CASSELGTPRQETQYF
TRBJ2-7 TRBV12-3/TRBV12-4 CASKWTGDSYEQYF
TRBJ1-4 TRBV5-1 CASSLRGTNEKLFF
TRBJ1-1 TRBV4-1 CASSQDPPNGGTEAFF
TRBJ2-7 TRBV20-1 CSASSAGRLQGAQYEQYF
TRBJ2-5 TRBV7-3 CASSSSVQETQYF
TRBJ2-7 TRBV20-1 CSASGGPHEQYF
TRBJ2-3 TRBV12-5 CASGPSVGGRDTDTQYF
TRBJ2-3 TRBV5-1 CASTEGPTDTQYF
TRBJ2-5 TRBV11-2 CASSSSSLTGGGETQYF
TRBJ2-1 TRBV7-3 CASSPRGSGAYNEQFF
TRBJ1-1 TRBV6-1 CASSPTGQEAFF
TRBJ1-2 TRBV11-2 CASSSRGPGAANYGYTF
TRBJ2-2 TRBV5-1 CASSLQGAGGELFF
TRBJ2-7 TRBV6-2/TRBV6-3 CASSYPYLQVTYEQYF
TRBJ2-6 TRBV6-2/TRBV6-3 CASTQKRAGIFFGANVLTF
TRBJ2-7 TRBV18 CASSPPGLAGGMSEQYF
TRBJ2-7 TRBV10-3 CAISETSGRYEQYF
TRBJ1-5 TRBV5-1 CASSLVQGGPQHF
TRBJ2-2 TRBV5-1 CASSWGAGELCF
TRBJ2-3 TRBV4-1 CASSQLVSDTQYF
TRBJ1-1 TRBV12-3/TRBV12-4 CASSFRQVSPEAFF
TRBJ2-1 TRBV24-1 CATMGTTINEQFF
TRBJ1-1 TRBV27 CASSLVSGSLNTEAFF
TRBJ1-4 TRBV2 CASSPGPKGYEKLFF
TRBJ1-2 TRBV2 CASLGQANYGYTF
TRBJ2-2 TRBV3-1 CASSHVLGLTGELFF
TRBJ1-6 TRBV5-1 CASSLTGTGHSPLHF
TRBJ1-2 TRBV4-2 CASSHRQEVRYGYTF
TRBJ1-1 TRBV18 CASSPRIRVNTEAFF
TRBJ2-7 TRBV5-1 CASRRLAGDSLGGEQYF
TRBJ1-1 TRBV19 CASSLDSPGNTEAFF
TRBJ2-3 TRBV27 CASRWGEDTQYF
TRBJ2-1 TRBV15 CATSGQGEQFF
TRBJ2-7 TRBV5-6 CASSPGGAGPSYEQYF
TRBJ2-3 TRBV5-1 CASSLRTGGGDTQYF
TRBJ2-1 TRBV5-1 CASSQGYEQFF
TRBJ2-7 TRBV18 CASSPPGAGHYEQYF
TRBJ1-4 TRBV7-9 CASSLQGAGEKLFF